The 30 T cell receptor beta chains below were found in one sample sequenced in a study of blood T cell repertoires in COVID-19. Profiled with immunoSEQ multiplex PCR; TCRdb holds only in-frame clones, not every one. The sample has 200,000 to 250,000 clones; around 90% are singletons. The material sequenced was peripheral blood. These receptor sequences come from a woman aged 18 to 35 who had recovered from COVID-19.

The gene calls are TRBV4-1 and TRBJ1-2, with D unresolved. CDR3 length: 14 residues. V was clipped by 0 bases and J by 6 bases, with 11 bases between them. Germline CDR1 MGHRA, CDR2 YSYEKL. The CDR3 loop is CASSQENRYDGYTF. The CDR3 DNA follows: TGCGCCAGCAGCCAAGAAAACAGATATGATGGCTACACCTTC.

V is TRBV6-1 and J is TRBJ1-1; 8 positions agree with TRBD1. The CDR3 is 14 residues long. Germline V gene sequence: CDR1 MNHNS, CDR2 SASEGT. V was clipped by 3 bases and J by 1 base; unmatched bases: 1. The DNA of the CDR3 is TGTGCCAGCAGTGACGACAGGGGGAACACTGAAGCTTTCTTT. Translation: CASSDDRGNTEAFF.

The J gene is TRBJ1-1, the V gene TRBV5-1; maybe TRBD1 (5 bases). The CDR3 runs 14 residues. V lost 4 bases, J lost 4 bases, and 14 bases lay in between. Germline values: CDR1 SGHRS, CDR2 YFSETQ. The CDR3 nucleotides read TGCGCCAGCAGCCCCGGGACCGGGAGCACTGAAGCTTTCTTT. It translates to CASSPGTGSTEAFF.

The chain couples TRBV18 to TRBJ2-7; 11 positions agree with TRBD1. CDR3 length equals 15 residues. Per germline, CDR1 KGHSH and CDR2 LQKENI. V was clipped by 6 bases and J by 2 bases; unmatched bases: 6. The CDR3 loop is CASSHGTGGAYEQYF. The CDR3 region has the DNA TGTGCCAGCTCGCACGGGACAGGGGGAGCCTACGAGCAGTACTTC.

The count of this clone is one. The rearrangement uses TRBV6-2 or TRBV6-3 and TRBJ1-1, with D possibly being TRBD1 (5 bases). The CDR3 consists of 12 residues. V lost 4 bases and J lost 6, with 9 bases in between. Germline values: CDR1 MNHEY, CDR2 SVGEGT. CDR3 DNA: TGTGCCAGCAGTTCAGGGATTCCTGAAGCTTTCTTT. Its protein is CASSSGIPEAFF.

V usage is TRBV5-1 and J usage is TRBJ2-7; 11 nucleotides line up with TRBD1. The V and J ends lost 4 bases and 11 bases, in that order; junction bases with no gene match: 8. The CDR3 is 13 residues long. CDR1 is SGHRS, CDR2 YFSETQ, per germline. The DNA for the CDR3 is TGCGCCAGCAGCCCAGTCCCGGGACAGGGGGAGTACTTC. It is translated as CASSPVPGQGEYF.

The chain uses TRBV3-1 (or the pseudogene TRBV3-2) and TRBJ1-3; 8 bases fit TRBD1. The germline CDR1 and CDR2 sequences are LGHDT and YNNKEL (reference sequence). The CDR3 spans 16 residues. V shed 2 bases and J 3 bases; nucleotides not matched to a gene: 6. CDR3 sequence: CASSQPTGVIGNTIYF. The DNA for the CDR3 is TGTGCCAGCAGCCAACCGACAGGGGTGATTGGAAACACCATATATTTT.

J is TRBJ1-2 and V is TRBV5-5; 9 bases fit TRBD1. This CDR3 contains 15 residues. The trim removed 6 bases at V and 7 bases at J, leaving 13 bases unmatched. Germline V CDR1 and CDR2: SGHKS, YYEKEE (reference sequence). For the CDR3, the DNA is TGTGCCAGCACCAGCCGGGGACAGGGTACGGGTGGCTACACCTTC. It encodes CASTSRGQGTGGYTF.

The rearrangement joins TRBV11-2 to TRBJ2-1; the match to TRBD2 covers 7 bases. Trimming removed 5 bases from V and 0 bases from J; junction bases left unmatched: 10. This CDR3 has 17 amino acids. The germline CDR1 and CDR2 sequences are SGHAT and FQNNGV. The CDR3 bases are TGTGCCAGCAGCCAGCAGGTAGGCGGGAGCTCCTACAATGAGCAGTTCTTC. This gives the protein CASSQQVGGSSYNEQFF.

The chain employs TRBV2 and TRBJ1-2, with 7 bases matching TRBD1. The V segment lost 8 bases and the J segment 1 base; nucleotides outside the gene matches: 1. CDR1 is SNHLY and CDR2 is FYNNEI in the germline V gene. This CDR3 has 12 amino acids. The DNA of the CDR3 is TGTGCCAGCGGACAGGATAACTATGGCTACACCTTC. This translates into CASGQDNYGYTF.

The chain recombines TRBV13 with TRBJ2-1, with 12 bases fitting TRBD2. The germline gives CDR1 PRHDT, CDR2 FYEKMQ (reference sequence). The V and J ends lost 5 bases and 7 bases, in that order; junction bases with no gene match: 9. This CDR3 has 16 amino acids. In DNA, the CDR3 is TGTGCCAGCAGCCCCCGGACTAGCGGGATGGGGAATGAGCAGTTCTTC. This encodes CASSPRTSGMGNEQFF.

The chain joins TRBV7-8 to TRBJ1-2; D is ambiguous. Trimming stripped 4 bases from V and 3 bases from J, with 12 bases between. The CDR3 is 14 residues long. Germline V gene lookup returns CDR1 SGHVS and CDR2 FQNEAQ. The DNA of the CDR3 is TGTGCCAGCAGCTCATCGGCAGGCCACTATGGCTACACCTTC. Protein: CASSSSAGHYGYTF.

The chain carries TRBV18 and TRBJ1-1; a weak D match, TRBD1 (5 bases). Germline CDR1 KGHSH, CDR2 LQKENI. CDR3 size: 14 residues. V lost 6 bases, J lost 1 base, and 12 bases lay in between. The CDR3 region has the DNA TGTGCCAGCTCTATTCGGGGGACGAACACTGAAGCTTTCTTT. Its protein product is CASSIRGTNTEAFF.

The rearrangement links TRBV30 to TRBJ1-5; D remains ambiguous. Trimming shortened V by 2 bases and J by 3 bases, and 11 bases separated the two germline ends. The length of the CDR3 is 14 residues. From germline, CDR1 is GTSNPN and CDR2 SVGIG (reference sequence). The CDR3 DNA reads as TGTGCCTGGAGTTTTGCAGGCCCCAATCAGCCCCAGCATTTT. It translates to CAWSFAGPNQPQHF.

V and J are TRBV3-1 (or the pseudogene TRBV3-2) and TRBJ1-2, with 10 bases that match TRBD1. CDR3 size: 15 residues. V dropped 1 base and J dropped 4; count of bases not matched to a gene: 3. CDR1 is LGHDT, CDR2 YNNKEL, per germline (reference sequence). CDR3 in amino acids: CASSQGGQGTYGYTF. The CDR3, as DNA: TGTGCCAGCAGCCAAGGGGGACAGGGGACCTATGGCTACACCTTC.

The V gene is TRBV19, the J gene TRBJ1-2, with TRBD1 matching 8 bases. The trim removed 4 bases at V and 4 bases at J, leaving 8 bases unmatched. The CDR3 has 15 residues. Germline CDR1 is LNHDA and CDR2 is SQIVND (reference sequence). CDR3 sequence (DNA): TGTGCCAGTAGTAAAGGACAGGGTCCGGGCTATGGCTACACCTTC. Amino acids: CASSKGQGPGYGYTF. The complete variable domain, with remaining parts taken from reference TRBV19 and TRBJ1-2, reads DGGITQSPKYLFRKEGQNVTLSCEQNLNHDAMYWYRQDPGQGLRLIYYSQIVNDFQKGDIAEGYSVSREKKESFPLTVTSAQKNPTAFYLCASSKGQGPGYGYTFGSGTRLTVV.

The chain carries TRBV27 and TRBJ2-3; possible D gene TRBD1, 6 bases. CDR3 length: 15 amino acids. The germline V gene has CDR1 MNHEY and CDR2 SMNVEV (reference sequence). Trimming pared 6 bases from V and 1 base from J, leaving 14 bases between. CDR3 residues: CASSIRTARTDTQYF. CDR3 coding DNA: TGTGCCAGCAGCATAAGGACAGCCCGCACAGATACGCAGTATTTT.

This clone has just a few counts. This chain links TRBV9 with TRBJ2-1; TRBD2 is a possible D gene (6 bases). Germline V gene data show CDR1 as SGDLS and CDR2 as YYNGEE. The CDR3 runs 17 residues. Between the trimmed V and J ends, which lost 4 bases and 4 bases, there was a span of 21 bases. Written as DNA, the CDR3 is TGTGCCAGCAGCTTCGGACTTCGACTAGACCAATACAATGAGCAGTTCTTC. This codes for CASSFGLRLDQYNEQFF.

The chain joins TRBV9 to TRBJ1-1; a weak D match, TRBD1 (5 bases). The germline V and J ends were trimmed by 3 bases and 1 base, with 10 bases remaining between them. CDR3 length: 14 amino acids. Per the germline V gene, CDR1 is SGDLS and CDR2 is YYNGEE. CDR3 residues: CASSGTTGNTEAFF. The CDR3 DNA reads as TGTGCCAGCAGCGGAACAACAGGGAACACTGAAGCTTTCTTT.

The V and J genes are TRBV20-1 and TRBJ2-3; no clear D gene. Germline V gene lookup returns CDR1 DFQATT and CDR2 SNEGSKA (reference sequence). V was clipped by 5 bases and J by 6 bases, with 6 bases between them. This CDR3 has 10 residues. Here the CDR3 DNA reads TGCAGTGCTCCTCGGGATACGCAGTATTTT. Translated: CSAPRDTQYF.

This clone came up once. The chain links TRBV6-1 to TRBJ1-1; 8 bases match TRBD1. This CDR3 contains 14 residues. With 3 bases clipped from V and 5 bases from J, the junction kept 5 bases outside the gene matches. Germline CDR1 reads MNHNS; CDR2 reads SASEGT. The CDR3: CASSDQGARTEAFF. CDR3 in DNA: TGTGCCAGCAGTGATCAGGGGGCGCGGACTGAAGCTTTCTTT.

The gene calls are TRBV15 and TRBJ1-1, with TRBD1 matching 8 bases. The junction had 12 bases not matched to a gene; V was cut back by 0 bases and J by 0 bases. The CDR3 spans 19 residues. Germline V lookup: CDR1 LNHNV, CDR2 YYDKDF (reference sequence). DNA for the CDR3: TGTGCCACCAGCAGAGATATGCGCGGACAGGGCCTAGTGAACACTGAAGCTTTCTTT. It is translated as CATSRDMRGQGLVNTEAFF.

This clone was observed a handful of times. CDR3 loop: CASSLPGLAATDTQYF. The CDR3, as DNA: TGTGCCAGCAGTTTACCTGGGCTAGCGGCCACAGATACGCAGTATTTT. This chain joins TRBV27 and TRBJ2-3, with 7 bases aligning to TRBD2. The CDR3 is 16 residues long. With V trimmed by 2 bases and J by 2 bases, 7 bases remained unmatched. The V gene's germline CDR1 is MNHEY and CDR2 SMNVEV (reference sequence).

V and J are TRBV30 and TRBJ2-1; TRBD2 matches at 10 bases. Germline V lookup: CDR1 GTSNPN, CDR2 SVGIG (reference sequence). This CDR3 has 15 amino acids. V lost 5 bases and J lost 3; bases outside the gene matches: 7. The CDR3 DNA reads TGTGCCTGGGGTCCGGGACTAGCGAGCTACAATGAGCAGTTCTTC. Protein: CAWGPGLASYNEQFF.

The chain recombines TRBV14 with TRBJ2-7; 13 bases align to TRBD2. Trimming removed 2 bases from V and 4 bases from J; junction bases left unmatched: 2. The CDR3 spans 15 residues. Germline CDR1 and CDR2: SGHDN and FVKESK. The CDR3 nucleotides read TGTGCCAGCAGCCAACGGACTAGCGGGAGATACGAGCAGTACTTC. Amino acid sequence: CASSQRTSGRYEQYF.

The chain couples TRBV6-2 or TRBV6-3 to TRBJ1-2, with D maybe TRBD1 (6 bases). Trimming cost V 1 base and J 8 bases, with 14 bases left between them. This CDR3 has 14 amino acids. Germline V gene data show CDR1 as MNHEY and CDR2 as SVGEGT. For the CDR3, the DNA is TGTGCCAGCAGTTACTTCCCACAGGGAGAAGGCTACACCTTC. It encodes CASSYFPQGEGYTF.

The chain employs TRBV3-1 (or the pseudogene TRBV3-2) and TRBJ2-1; 8 nucleotides agree with TRBD1. The V and J ends lost 1 base and 8 bases, in that order; junction bases with no gene match: 7. The length of the CDR3 is 15 residues. Germline V gives CDR1 LGHDT, CDR2 YNNKEL (reference sequence). The CDR3 nucleotides are TGTGCCAGCAGCCAAGTGACAGGGGAGCTCCATGAGCAGTTCTTC. As protein: CASSQVTGELHEQFF.

The chain has TRBV11-1 and TRBJ2-1, with 8 bases lining up with TRBD1. V shed 0 bases and J 8 bases; nucleotides not matched to a gene: 3. This CDR3 has 14 amino acids. Germline lookup yields CDR1 SGHAT and CDR2 FQDESV (reference sequence). The CDR3 sequence is CASSLADRADEQFF. The CDR3 DNA reads TGTGCCAGCAGCTTAGCGGACAGGGCTGATGAGCAGTTCTTC.

The chain recombines TRBV4-1 with TRBJ2-5; TRBD1 is a possible D gene (6 bases). Per germline, CDR1 MGHRA and CDR2 YSYEKL. The CDR3 totals 16 residues. V dropped 0 bases and J dropped 2 bases, with 13 bases sitting between them. In nucleotides, the CDR3 is TGCGCCAGCAGCCAAGAGGGGGACACCCAACAAGAGACCCAGTACTTC. It yields the protein CASSQEGDTQQETQYF.

The J gene is TRBJ2-1, the V gene TRBV10-3; 9 nucleotides match TRBD2. The germline CDR1 and CDR2 sequences are ENHRY and SYGVKD. The CDR3 has 12 amino acids. Losses at the gene ends were 5 bases for V and 7 bases for J; bases not matched to a gene: 0. CDR3 sequence reads: CAISSGGNEQFF. CDR3 coding DNA: TGTGCCATCAGTAGCGGGGGGAATGAGCAGTTCTTC.